These T cell receptor beta chains were read from a single sample in a study of glioma-infiltrating T cells after dendritic cell vaccination. Sequenced by immunoSEQ multiplex PCR; TCRdb stores in-frame clones only, minus some. The repertoire consists of 100,000 or so clones, with about 90% occurring once and the leading ten covering 2.7%. The source was blood, collected after dendritic cell vaccination. These TCRs come from a human donor with glioblastoma. CDR3s include the opening cysteine and the closing phenylalanine or tryptophan. A D gene is named only where the DNA matches it firmly. Only part of the rows carry a size: once, few, many, or a class if the clone is expanded.

j_call: TRBJ1-2
v_call: TRBV25-1
d_call: NA
clone_size: NA
cdr3_nt: TGTGCCAGCAGTGAGTACAGGGTCGACTATGGCTACACCTTC
cdr3_aa: CASSEYRVDYGYTF

j_call: TRBJ1-1
v_call: TRBV5-1
d_call: NA
clone_size: NA
cdr3_nt: TGCGCCAGCAGCTTGGGGGAGGGGGACACTGAAGCTTTCTTT
cdr3_aa: CASSLGEGDTEAFF

j_call: TRBJ1-2
v_call: TRBV19
d_call: NA
clone_size: NA
cdr3_nt: TGTGCCAGTAGTGTAACAGGGAACTATGGCTACACCTTC
cdr3_aa: CASSVTGNYGYTF

j_call: TRBJ2-5
v_call: TRBV30
d_call: TRBD2
clone_size: NA
cdr3_nt: TGTGCCTGGAGTCCCGGACTAGCGGGTGTGGAGACCCAGTACTTC
cdr3_aa: CAWSPGLAGVETQYF

j_call: TRBJ2-1
v_call: TRBV2
d_call: NA
clone_size: NA
cdr3_nt: TGTGCCAGCAGTGCAGATCGAACCCGATACAATGAGCAGTTCTTC
cdr3_aa: CASSADRTRYNEQFF

j_call: TRBJ1-6
v_call: TRBV6-1
d_call: NA
clone_size: NA
cdr3_nt: TGTGCCAGCAGTGACTGGCAGGGAAGATCACCCCTCCACTTT
cdr3_aa: CASSDWQGRSPLHF

j_call: TRBJ1-1
v_call: TRBV7-9
d_call: NA
clone_size: NA
cdr3_nt: TGTGCCAGCAGCCAACAGCCGAACACTGAAGCTTTCTTT
cdr3_aa: CASSQQPNTEAFF

j_call: TRBJ1-3
v_call: TRBV28
d_call: NA
clone_size: NA
cdr3_nt: TGTGCCAGCAGTCTCACAGGAGTCGGTGGAAACACCATATATTTT
cdr3_aa: CASSLTGVGGNTIYF

j_call: TRBJ1-5
v_call: TRBV30
d_call: NA
clone_size: NA
cdr3_nt: TGTGCCTGGAGTAAGGGTCAGGGATGGTTTCAGCCCCAGCATTTT
cdr3_aa: CAWSKGQGWFQPQHF

j_call: TRBJ2-1
v_call: TRBV5-1
d_call: TRBD1
clone_size: NA
cdr3_nt: TGCGCCAGCAGCTCTGACATGGGACAGGCCTACAATGAGCAGTTCTTC
cdr3_aa: CASSSDMGQAYNEQFF

j_call: TRBJ2-5
v_call: TRBV5-1
d_call: TRBD2
clone_size: NA
cdr3_nt: TGCGCCAGCAGCGCGCCTAGCGGGGGTGGAGAGACCCAGTACTTC
cdr3_aa: CASSAPSGGGETQYF

j_call: TRBJ2-7
v_call: TRBV10-2
d_call: TRBD1
clone_size: NA
cdr3_nt: TGCGCCAGCACTCGTAGACAGGGGGTCGAGCAGTACTTC
cdr3_aa: CASTRRQGVEQYF

j_call: TRBJ1-2
v_call: TRBV7-2
d_call: TRBD1
clone_size: few
cdr3_nt: TGTGCCAGCAGCACCCGGGACAGGTCTTACTTC
cdr3_aa: CASSTRDRSYF

j_call: TRBJ1-6
v_call: TRBV5-1
d_call: TRBD1
clone_size: NA
cdr3_nt: TGCGCCAGCAGCTTGGACGGACAGGGGGGTAAGAATTCACCCCTCCACTTT
cdr3_aa: CASSLDGQGGKNSPLHF

j_call: TRBJ2-3
v_call: TRBV5-1
d_call: TRBD2
clone_size: few
cdr3_nt: TGCGCCAGCAGAGCGGGACTAGCGGGAACAGATACGCAGTATTTT
cdr3_aa: CASRAGLAGTDTQYF

j_call: TRBJ2-7
v_call: TRBV27
d_call: NA
clone_size: few
cdr3_nt: TGTGCCAGCAGTTTAGCTAGCGTTTCATACGAGCAGTACTTC
cdr3_aa: CASSLASVSYEQYF

j_call: TRBJ1-1
v_call: TRBV7-8
d_call: TRBD1
clone_size: NA
cdr3_nt: TGTGCCAGCAGCCTATACACAGGGGTAAACACTGAAGCTTTCTTT
cdr3_aa: CASSLYTGVNTEAFF

j_call: TRBJ2-5
v_call: TRBV5-1
d_call: NA
clone_size: NA
cdr3_nt: TGCGCCAGCAGCGTCGGACAGTTTCACCAAGAGACCCAGTACTTC
cdr3_aa: CASSVGQFHQETQYF

j_call: TRBJ1-1
v_call: TRBV5-6
d_call: TRBD1
clone_size: NA
cdr3_nt: TGTGCCAGCAGCTTACAAACGTCAGGGGGCGGGATGAACACTGAAGCTTTCTTT
cdr3_aa: CASSLQTSGGGMNTEAFF

j_call: TRBJ2-5
v_call: TRBV2
d_call: TRBD2
clone_size: NA
cdr3_nt: TGTGCCAGCAGTTTAAGGACTAGCGGGGGGGCCGAGACCCAGTACTTC
cdr3_aa: CASSLRTSGGAETQYF

j_call: TRBJ1-6
v_call: TRBV4-1
d_call: NA
clone_size: few
cdr3_nt: TGCGCCAGCAGCCAAGAGGGCACTGTCAATTCACCCCTCCACTTT
cdr3_aa: CASSQEGTVNSPLHF

j_call: TRBJ2-7
v_call: TRBV7-9
d_call: NA
clone_size: NA
cdr3_nt: TGTGCCAGCAGCTTAGTCGGGGAAGAGCAGTACTTC
cdr3_aa: CASSLVGEEQYF

j_call: TRBJ2-7
v_call: TRBV27
d_call: TRBD1
clone_size: NA
cdr3_nt: TGTGCCAGCACCCCCGGGACAGGGGGCTACGAGCAGTACTTC
cdr3_aa: CASTPGTGGYEQYF

j_call: TRBJ1-1
v_call: TRBV5-6
d_call: NA
clone_size: NA
cdr3_nt: TGTGCCAGCGCTGTTGTTGGGGGCCTGAGGAGGAACACTGAAGCTTTCTTT
cdr3_aa: CASAVVGGLRRNTEAFF

j_call: TRBJ1-3
v_call: TRBV9
d_call: TRBD1
clone_size: NA
cdr3_nt: TGTGCCAGCAAAGGGGGCGGAAACACCATATATTTT
cdr3_aa: CASKGGGNTIYF

j_call: TRBJ1-1
v_call: TRBV30
d_call: NA
clone_size: NA
cdr3_nt: TGTGCCTGGAGGGGGGGACTCCCGAACACTGAAGCTTTCTTT
cdr3_aa: CAWRGGLPNTEAFF

j_call: TRBJ1-3
v_call: TRBV5-6
d_call: NA
clone_size: NA
cdr3_nt: TGTGCCAGCAGCTTGGCCGGGGGTACCTCTGGAAACACCATATATTTT
cdr3_aa: CASSLAGGTSGNTIYF

j_call: TRBJ2-2
v_call: TRBV9
d_call: NA
clone_size: NA
cdr3_nt: TGTGCCAGCAGCGTAGCTATGGACACCGGGGAGCTGTTTTTT
cdr3_aa: CASSVAMDTGELFF

j_call: TRBJ2-1
v_call: TRBV30
d_call: TRBD2
clone_size: once
cdr3_nt: TGTGCCTGGAGACCTGAGGGGACTAGCGGATTGAATACCTACAATGAGCAGTTCTTC
cdr3_aa: CAWRPEGTSGLNTYNEQFF

j_call: TRBJ1-2
v_call: TRBV10-3
d_call: NA
clone_size: NA
cdr3_nt: TGTGCCATCAGTGAGTCAGAGGGCCGGGGCTACACCTTC
cdr3_aa: CAISESEGRGYTF

j_call: TRBJ2-3
v_call: TRBV15
d_call: NA
clone_size: NA
cdr3_nt: TGTGCCACCAGCTCCACACCCGACACAGATACGCAGTATTTT
cdr3_aa: CATSSTPDTDTQYF

j_call: TRBJ2-7
v_call: TRBV15
d_call: TRBD1
clone_size: NA
cdr3_nt: TGTGCCACCAGCACGGACAGGGCGACACGAGCAATCCACGAGCAGTACTTC
cdr3_aa: CATSTDRATRAIHEQYF

j_call: TRBJ1-3
v_call: TRBV5-6
d_call: NA
clone_size: NA
cdr3_nt: TGTGCCAGCAGCTTGGCCTTCTCGAGCGGGAGAAACACCATATATTTT
cdr3_aa: CASSLAFSSGRNTIYF

j_call: TRBJ2-1
v_call: TRBV7-2
d_call: TRBD2
clone_size: NA
cdr3_nt: TGTGCCAGCAGTAGGGGACTAGCGGGAGGTTCGGGCAATGAGCAGTTCTTC
cdr3_aa: CASSRGLAGGSGNEQFF

j_call: TRBJ1-1
v_call: TRBV5-4
d_call: TRBD1
clone_size: NA
cdr3_nt: TGTGCCAGCAGCTGGGGACAGGGTGAGGGTGAAGCTTTCTTT
cdr3_aa: CASSWGQGEGEAFF

j_call: TRBJ2-3
v_call: TRBV9
d_call: NA
clone_size: NA
cdr3_nt: TGTGCCAGCACCCTCTCGGTATCTCCTGGTACAGATACGCAGTATTTT
cdr3_aa: CASTLSVSPGTDTQYF

j_call: TRBJ2-7
v_call: TRBV2
d_call: TRBD2
clone_size: few
cdr3_nt: TGTGCCAGCAGTGAACGCGGGGGGCTACGGGAGCAGTACTTC
cdr3_aa: CASSERGGLREQYF

j_call: TRBJ2-2
v_call: TRBV9
d_call: TRBD1
clone_size: NA
cdr3_nt: TGTGCCAGCAGCCGTGGACAGGGGGCGAACACCGGGGAGCTGTTTTTT
cdr3_aa: CASSRGQGANTGELFF

j_call: TRBJ2-3
v_call: TRBV10-3
d_call: TRBD2
clone_size: NA
cdr3_nt: TGTGCCATCAGCCCGGGACTAGCGGGGGGAGGAGATACGCAGTATTTT
cdr3_aa: CAISPGLAGGGDTQYF

j_call: TRBJ1-4
v_call: TRBV7-9
d_call: NA
clone_size: few
cdr3_nt: TGTGCCAGCAGCGATGGGGGCAGGGATGAAAAACTGTTTTTT
cdr3_aa: CASSDGGRDEKLFF

j_call: TRBJ2-6
v_call: TRBV4-1
d_call: TRBD1
clone_size: NA
cdr3_nt: TGCGCCAGCAGCCAGGCTACCAAGGGACAGCTCGGGGCCAACGTCCTGACTTTC
cdr3_aa: CASSQATKGQLGANVLTF

j_call: TRBJ1-1
v_call: TRBV5-6
d_call: NA
clone_size: NA
cdr3_nt: TGTGCCAGCAGCTTGATGGGGAGCAGTACTTTCTTT
cdr3_aa: CASSLMGSSTFF

j_call: TRBJ2-7
v_call: TRBV6-6
d_call: NA
clone_size: NA
cdr3_nt: TGTGCCAGCAGGATAGGACTGAGCTCCTACGAGCAGTACTTC
cdr3_aa: CASRIGLSSYEQYF

j_call: TRBJ2-1
v_call: TRBV7-8
d_call: TRBD1
clone_size: NA
cdr3_nt: TGTGCCAGCAGCCCGCACCCCGGGACAGGGGCCACCTACAATGAGCAGTTCTTC
cdr3_aa: CASSPHPGTGATYNEQFF

j_call: TRBJ2-3
v_call: TRBV5-6
d_call: NA
clone_size: NA
cdr3_nt: TGTGCCAGCAGCTTTTACAGGGGCACAGATACGCAGTATTTT
cdr3_aa: CASSFYRGTDTQYF

j_call: TRBJ1-1
v_call: TRBV30
d_call: TRBD1
clone_size: NA
cdr3_nt: TGTGCCTGGAGTCCGGACAGGGGGCATAAGTGGGACACTGAAGCTTTCTTT
cdr3_aa: CAWSPDRGHKWDTEAFF

j_call: TRBJ1-1
v_call: TRBV11-2
d_call: NA
clone_size: NA
cdr3_nt: TGTGCCAGCAGCTTAGTCGCGGGGAACACTGAAGCTTTCTTT
cdr3_aa: CASSLVAGNTEAFF

j_call: TRBJ2-3
v_call: TRBV6-5
d_call: TRBD1
clone_size: once
cdr3_nt: TGTGCCAGCAGCGAACAGGGGGCGCCTATAGATACGCAGTATTTT
cdr3_aa: CASSEQGAPIDTQYF

j_call: TRBJ1-2
v_call: TRBV2
d_call: NA
clone_size: once
cdr3_nt: TGTGCCAGCAGTGATGGGCCTATCTATGGCTACACCTTC
cdr3_aa: CASSDGPIYGYTF

j_call: TRBJ1-2
v_call: TRBV5-4
d_call: TRBD1
clone_size: NA
cdr3_nt: TGTGCCAGCAGCCGGGACAGGTATGGCTACACCTTC
cdr3_aa: CASSRDRYGYTF

j_call: TRBJ1-2
v_call: TRBV10-3
d_call: NA
clone_size: NA
cdr3_nt: TGTGCCATCAGTGGCCCCAACAAGGGAGATTTAGGCTACACCTTC
cdr3_aa: CAISGPNKGDLGYTF

j_call: TRBJ1-2
v_call: TRBV6-5
d_call: NA
clone_size: NA
cdr3_nt: TGTGCCAGCAGTTCACGCCCAGACATCCCAAGCGGCTACACCTTC
cdr3_aa: CASSSRPDIPSGYTF

j_call: TRBJ2-3
v_call: TRBV10-1
d_call: NA
clone_size: once
cdr3_nt: TGCGCCAGCAGTGAGACAGGATCAGGTCGAGATACGCAGTATTTT
cdr3_aa: CASSETGSGRDTQYF

j_call: TRBJ1-2
v_call: TRBV7-9
d_call: TRBD1
clone_size: NA
cdr3_nt: TGTGCCAGCAGCCCCGGACAGGGGTTAGGAAACTATGGCTACACCTTC
cdr3_aa: CASSPGQGLGNYGYTF

j_call: TRBJ2-2
v_call: TRBV7-8
d_call: TRBD1
clone_size: once
cdr3_nt: TGTGCCAGCAGCTTGGGACAGGGAAGGACCGGGGAGCTGTTTTTT
cdr3_aa: CASSLGQGRTGELFF